A selection of T cell receptor beta chains follows, all from one sample in a study of cytomegalovirus exposure and HLA in healthy donors. The table came from immunoSEQ multiplex PCR; TCRdb's copy has only in-frame clones and leaves some out. The record lists about 88,000 clones, of which the ten most abundant hold about 5.5%. The sequenced material came from PBMCs. These receptors all come from a girl aged 10-17 years in good health and CMV-seropositive. Both conserved end residues are part of each CDR3. D genes are given only for firm matches.

D	J	V	CDR3
TRBD2	TRBJ2-5	TRBV27	CASSLYASGGETQYF
TRBD2	TRBJ2-1	TRBV15	CAIKAGGPYNEQFF
.	TRBJ2-2	TRBV10-3	CASTDIPNTGELFF
.	TRBJ1-2	TRBV28	CASSFSETVFYGYTF
.	TRBJ1-1	TRBV19	CASSILGGADTEAFF
TRBD2	TRBJ2-3	TRBV7-6	CASSSTLAGGFTDTQYF
TRBD2	TRBJ2-1	TRBV4-3	CASSYSSGGVGKNEQFF
.	TRBJ2-7	TRBV12-5	CASSFGRSYEQYF
.	TRBJ2-3	TRBV5-1	CASSDVGGGLADTQYF
.	TRBJ1-1	TRBV29-1	CSVDLTGSIGAFF
.	TRBJ1-2	TRBV18	CASTSDRGGYGYTF
TRBD1	TRBJ1-2	TRBV28	CASNRDRADGYTF